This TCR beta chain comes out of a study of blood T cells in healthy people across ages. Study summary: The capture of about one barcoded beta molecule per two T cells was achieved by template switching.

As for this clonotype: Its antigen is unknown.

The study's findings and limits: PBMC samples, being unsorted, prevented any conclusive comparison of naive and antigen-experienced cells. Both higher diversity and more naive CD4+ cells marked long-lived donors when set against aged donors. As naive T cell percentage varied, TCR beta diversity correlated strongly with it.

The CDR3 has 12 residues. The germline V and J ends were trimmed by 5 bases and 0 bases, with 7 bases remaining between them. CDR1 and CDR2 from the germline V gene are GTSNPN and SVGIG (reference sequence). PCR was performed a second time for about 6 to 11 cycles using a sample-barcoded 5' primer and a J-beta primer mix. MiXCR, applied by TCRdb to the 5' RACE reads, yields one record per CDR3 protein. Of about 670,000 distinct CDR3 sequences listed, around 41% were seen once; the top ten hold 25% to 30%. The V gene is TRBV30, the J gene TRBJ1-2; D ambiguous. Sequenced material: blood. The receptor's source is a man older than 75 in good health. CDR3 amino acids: CAWEVTNYGYTF. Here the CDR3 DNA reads TGTGCCTGGGAGGTGACTAACTATGGCTACACCTTC. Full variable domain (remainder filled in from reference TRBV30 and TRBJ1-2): SQTIHQWPATLVQPVGSPLSLECTVEGTSNPNLYWYRQAAGRGLQLLFYSVGIGQISSEVPQNLSASRPQDRQFILSSKKLLLSDSGFYLCAWEVTNYGYTFGSGTRLTVV.